Following are 8 T cell receptor beta chains from one sample sequenced in a study of CD8 T cells in ankylosing spondylitis. Via MiXCR, TCRdb re-called the 5' RACE reads, giving one row per CDR3 protein. Of 200,000 to 250,000 distinct CDR3 sequences listed, roughly 24% were seen once; the top ten hold about 6.2%. Sample: blood, either unsorted or a sorted T cell fraction (not recorded which). The receptors were gathered from a male donor with ankylosing spondylitis or in good health (not recorded which).

The chain couples TRBV6-2 or TRBV6-3 to TRBJ2-7; perhaps D is TRBD1 or TRBD2 (6 bases each). CDR3 length equals 15 residues. Looked up from germline, CDR1 is MNHEY and CDR2 is SVGEGT. Trimming left V 4 bases short and J 1 base short, with 14 bases between. Here the CDR3 DNA reads TGTGCCAGCAGTTCCCGCGAGGGGGGATCCTACGAGCAGTACTTC. This translates into CASSSREGGSYEQYF.

This chain uses TRBV20-1 with TRBJ2-3; tentative D call: TRBD2 (5 bases). The CDR3 sequence is 15 residues long. V lost 3 bases to trimming and J lost 3 bases, with 16 bases between them. Germline V gene sequence: CDR1 DFQATT, CDR2 SNEGSKA (reference sequence). The CDR3 bases are TGCAGTGCTAGCTCAGCGGCCCCCCGGACAGATACGCAGTATTTT. Its protein is CSASSAAPRTDTQYF.

This clonotype appeared many times. This chain uses TRBV11-1 with TRBJ2-7, with 14 bases identical to TRBD2. The trim removed 2 bases at V and 5 bases at J, leaving 11 bases unmatched. Germline V lookup: CDR1 SGHAT, CDR2 FQDESV (reference sequence). The CDR3 contains 18 residues. In nucleotides, the CDR3 is TGTGCCAGCAGCTTATTGGCCGGGACTAGCGGGAGAGGTAACGAGCAGTACTTC. It yields the protein CASSLLAGTSGRGNEQYF.

This clonotype was counted at least ten times. This sequence joins TRBV9 and TRBJ2-1, with 8 bases aligning to TRBD1. This CDR3 spans 16 amino acids. The V gene's germline CDR1 is SGDLS and CDR2 YYNGEE. The J segment lost 0 bases and the V segment lost 2 bases, leaving 4 bases of the junction unmatched. This CDR3 is CASSVLTGGSYNEQFF. DNA for the CDR3: TGTGCCAGCAGCGTCCTCACAGGGGGCTCCTACAATGAGCAGTTCTTC.

This clonotype was counted at least ten times. V and J are TRBV29-1 and TRBJ2-3; TRBD2 matches 8 bases. The CDR3 is made up of 15 amino acids. V lost 4 bases and J lost 4; bases outside the gene matches: 10. CDR1 is SQVTM and CDR2 is ANQGSEA in the germline V gene. CDR3 nucleotides: TGCAGCGTTGTAGGACTAGCCCTAGCTCCAGATACGCAGTATTTT. Its translation is CSVVGLALAPDTQYF.

This clonotype was counted a few times. The V and J genes are TRBV11-2 and TRBJ2-5; the D is unclear. The CDR3 is 13 amino acids. Germline assignment: CDR1 SGHAT and CDR2 FQNNGV. V lost 2 bases and J 6 bases, leaving 10 bases between the germline ends. CDR3 nucleotide sequence: TGTGCCAGCAGCTTACCAGCATCGAAGACCCAGTACTTC. Translated, it gives CASSLPASKTQYF.

V and J are TRBV11-2 and TRBJ2-3; 9 bases fit TRBD1. Per germline, CDR1 SGHAT and CDR2 FQNNGV. This CDR3 region has 16 residues. V was clipped by 5 bases and J by 0 bases; unmatched bases: 6. The CDR3 here is CASSADRGSSTDTQYF. DNA of the CDR3: TGTGCCAGCAGCGCCGACAGGGGGTCTAGCACAGATACGCAGTATTTT.

The V and J genes are TRBV4-3 and TRBJ2-7; 9 nucleotides align to TRBD2. V shed 1 base and J 0 bases; nucleotides not matched to a gene: 7. CDR1 and CDR2 from the germline V gene are LGHNA and YSLEER. The CDR3 has 17 amino acids. CDR3 protein: CASSQALAGSNSYEQYF. DNA for the CDR3: TGCGCCAGCAGCCAAGCACTAGCGGGTTCGAACTCCTACGAGCAGTACTTC.